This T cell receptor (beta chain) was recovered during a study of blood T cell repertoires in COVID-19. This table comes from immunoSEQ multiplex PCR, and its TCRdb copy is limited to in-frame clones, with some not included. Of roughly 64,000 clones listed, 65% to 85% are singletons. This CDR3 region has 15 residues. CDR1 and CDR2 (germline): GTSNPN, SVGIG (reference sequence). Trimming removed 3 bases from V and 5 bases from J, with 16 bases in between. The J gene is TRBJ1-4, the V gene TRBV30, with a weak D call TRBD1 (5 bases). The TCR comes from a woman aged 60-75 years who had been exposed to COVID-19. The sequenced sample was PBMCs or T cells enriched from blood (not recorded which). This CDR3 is CAWRALGGANEKLFF. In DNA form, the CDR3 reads TGTGCCTGGAGAGCCCTGGGAGGGGCGAATGAAAAACTGTTTTTT.